This TCR beta chain originates from a study of CD8+ T cells in alopecia areata. Study-level background: The drug, oral tofacitinib, was given to treated patients at 5 to 10 mg twice daily.

A FACSAria was used to sort CD4+ and CD8+ T cells. These cells came from PBMCs. Findings of the study overall: Relative to normal scalp, lesional scalp, especially alopecia totalis/universalis, showed higher clonality.

With regard to this clone: Its specificity is unknown.

Once RNA had been extracted, it was reverse transcribed into cDNA to act as the sequencing template. TCRdb's table, derived via immunoSEQ multiplex PCR, lists solely in-frame clones and lacks some. Here the sample spans approximately 150,000 clones, about 89% being singletons. The ends were cut back, 4 bases at V and 4 bases at J, with 15 bases in the middle. This CDR3 region has 14 residues. CDR1 is SGDLS, CDR2 YYNGEE, per germline. The material sequenced was CD8+ T cells sorted from blood, taken at week 0. This clonotype originated in a human donor with alopecia areata. V is TRBV9 and J is TRBJ2-7; D unclear. The CDR3 DNA reads TGTGCCAGCAGCCCCTCCTCGGTTGTATACGAGCAGTACTTC. This translates into CASSPSSVVYEQYF.